This record covers a single T cell receptor beta chain. RNA was extracted and reverse transcribed into cDNA as the sequencing template. Sequencing used immunoSEQ multiplex PCR; TCRdb keeps in-frame clones, though not all of them. The sample yields around 110,000 clones, around 50% seen once. The data derive from a study of CD8+ T cells in alopecia areata. Treatment here: oral pan-JAK inhibitor, 5-10 mg twice daily. The CDR3 has 16 residues. Trimming removed 1 base from V and 2 bases from J; junction bases left unmatched: 3. CDR1 and CDR2 (germline): SGHAT, FQNNGV. V is TRBV11-2 and J is TRBJ1-2; 11 bases align to TRBD1. This receptor was taken from a human donor with alopecia areata. The sample consisted of CD8+ T cells sorted from blood, taken at week 24, from a patient treated with tofacitinib. CDR3 nucleotides: TGTGCCAGCAGCTTAGCGGGGACAGGGGGGAACTATGGCTACACCTTC. As protein: CASSLAGTGGNYGYTF.